This T cell receptor beta chain was recorded in a study of T cell responses to AZD1222 COVID-19 vaccine (dated by TCRdb to the early 2020s). About the study as a whole: TCR sequencing was performed for 230 to 250 trial participants, of whom some 200 were given two doses of AZD1222 and around 25 were given two doses of MenACWY control vaccine. Enrollment into the trials was organized by age into subgroups of 18-55, 56-69 and 70-plus years, and those subgroups contained roughly 150, 30 and 60 TCR-sequenced participants, respectively. Overall study outcomes, separate from this receptor: Conclusions about previously exposed vaccinees are limited because only a handful of AZD1222 recipients were SARS-CoV-2 seropositive at baseline. After two AZD1222 doses, both the breadth and the depth of spike-specific TCRs were significantly higher than at day 0 and than in MenACWY recipients. Vaccine-associated CD4 TCRs spanned the whole spike protein, with dominant responses in regions 160-218 and 743-854. No day 14 peak-response samples were available, so repertoires were characterized only after the peak T cell response. Most participants were white British and females outnumbered males, and the authors suggested that clonal diversity may have been underestimated. In the small 56-69-year group, the increase in depth fell short of significance, most likely because of low power. Reportedly, close to half of the unique spike-specific TCRs recognized epitopes lying outside the regions that are mutated in the B.1.351 and B.1.1.7 variants.

This clone showed up just once. Its antigen is currently not known. No much larger clone exists at a distance of one base, and base qualities are not known. The time point label on this specimen signifies: about 28 days (+/-7) after the second vaccine dose. AZD1222 recipients whose second dose came at about 4 weeks and those whose second dose came at about 12 weeks were combined into one group, since spike-specific TCR depth and breadth did not differ between the two schedules. The vaccinee samples were drawn from two UK trials, COV001 and COV002, one of which was a single-blind randomized controlled phase 2/3 trial testing AZD1222 (ChAdOx1 nCoV-19) in healthy adults. For TCRbeta chain sequencing, PBMC samples were collected from trial participants at day 0 and at day 28 after the second dose. The CDR3 regions of human TCRbeta chains were analyzed by immunosequencing. As for the original processing: Repertoire TCRs were matched against a reference library of SARS-CoV-2-specific TCRs generated with the MIRA antigen-specificity platform. Breadth was defined as the fraction of unique TCRs that were SARS-CoV-2-associated. Depth was defined as the fraction of total T cells that were SARS-CoV-2-associated. Using the MIRA data, each spike-specific TCR was assigned both to the spike region to which the TCR was reactive and to a CD4 or CD8 class. Log10-transformed breadth and depth values were compared by one-way ANOVA with Sidak's multiple comparisons tests. TCRdb holds this immuneACCESS table with in-frame rearrangements only. Some clones are missing; in checked studies, unresolved V genes explain under half, and the rest has no known cause. That table gives V, J and clone size, and the DNA gave D and trimming. The sample yields fewer than 200,000 clones; 91% were counted once. The leading ten clones occupy about 1.8% of the sample.

V is clipped by 1 base and J by 8 bases, and the sequence between their germline boundaries is 13 bases long. From the cysteine through the phenylalanine, the CDR3 covers 14 amino acids. Only CDR3 DNA remains: 42 bases, in frame from the first base. CDR1 and CDR2 (SEHNR, FQNEAQ) derive from the germline V gene (reference sequence). Here the sequenced sample was peripheral blood, taken 28 days after the second AZD1222 dose. The chain links TRBV7-9 with TRBJ2-3, with a tentative D gene TRBD2 over 6 matching bases. The TCR comes from an adult who received the AZD1222 COVID-19 vaccine. The sequence in DNA is TGTGCCAGCAGCTTAGGGGGAGGTATGGGTACGCAGTATTTT. Protein translation: CASSLGGGMGTQYF.